This T cell receptor (beta chain) comes out of a study of human T cells and chemical hapten exposure. The time point is: pre-sensitization, week 0. Sample treatment: therapeutic diphenylcyclopropenone sensitization with weekly scalp DPC. TCRdb itself ran the RACE reads through MiXCR, one entry per CDR3 protein. In the table there are a few hundred thousand distinct CDR3 sequences, around 5.5% of which are singletons. In germline, CDR1 is MNHEY, CDR2 SVGAGI. There are 13 residues in the CDR3. V was shortened by 10 bases and J by 8 bases, with 20 bases between the two germline ends. Source: whole blood, taken in connection with sensitization to the hapten diphenylcyclopropenone (DPC). This sequence joins TRBV6-5 and TRBJ1-2; maybe TRBD1 (5 bases). This TCR derives from a woman younger than 35 with alopecia areata. Some clones in this sample may be carry-over from other donors' samples. The CDR3, as DNA: TGTGCCACCGTTTCACACGGGGGAAACGGCTACACCTTC. This codes for CATVSHGGNGYTF.